A single sample gave rise to the 21 T cell receptor beta chains below, sequenced in a study of blood T cells in healthy people across ages. With a J-beta primer mix and a sample-barcoded 5' primer, a second PCR ran roughly 7 to 11 cycles. One entry per CDR3 protein, called by TCRdb with MiXCR from the 5' RACE reads. This sample has some 750,000 distinct CDR3 sequences, with 20% to 25% found just once. Sequenced input: blood. Every receptor here comes from a man aged 70-80 years in good health.

This chain uses TRBV12-3 or TRBV12-4 with TRBJ2-5; possibly TRBD2 for D (5 bases). V was cut by 4 bases and J by 5 bases, with 11 bases left in between. The CDR3 spans 13 residues. CDR3: CASSWELGETQYF. CDR3 bases: TGTGCCAGCAGTTGGGAGCTGGGGGAGACCCAGTACTTC.

CDR3 DNA sequence: TGTGCCAGCAGCCCAGAGATAGACACAGATACGCAGTATTTT. This codes for CASSPEIDTDTQYF. The J gene is TRBJ2-3, the V gene TRBV4-2; D unclear. The CDR3 totals 14 residues. The V end was cut by 4 bases, the J end by 2 bases, with 10 bases between. Germline V gives CDR1 LGHNA, CDR2 YNFKEQ.

Only one count was recorded for this clonotype. The rearrangement uses TRBV5-1 and TRBJ1-1; D possibly corresponds to TRBD1 (6 bases). The V and J ends lost 0 bases and 11 bases respectively, with 17 bases between them. The CDR3 extends over 14 amino acids. Germline V lookup: CDR1 SGHRS, CDR2 YFSETQ. The DNA of the CDR3 is TGCGCCAGCAGCTTGGACAGGGTGGAGGATCGGGCTTTCTTT. Protein sequence: CASSLDRVEDRAFF.

This clonotype has more than one count but fewer than ten. CDR3 DNA: TGTGCCAGCAGCCGCGCGGGACTAGCGGGAGCCTACAATGAGCAGTTCTTC. Its protein is CASSRAGLAGAYNEQFF. The genes are TRBV3-1 and TRBJ2-1; 14 bases are a match to TRBD2. The CDR3 spans 17 residues. Losses at the gene ends were 4 bases for V and 2 bases for J; bases not matched to a gene: 4. CDR1 is LGHDT, CDR2 YNNKEL, per germline (reference sequence).

This clonotype was counted a few times. The chain carries TRBV7-9 and TRBJ2-7, with D possibly being TRBD1 (6 bases). CDR3 size: 14 residues. Germline CDR1 SEHNR, CDR2 FQNEAQ (reference sequence). Between the trimmed V and J ends, which lost 5 bases and 6 bases, there was a span of 17 bases. CDR3 in amino acids: CASSTGTMASEQYF. For the CDR3, the DNA is TGTGCCAGCAGCACCGGGACAATGGCCTCCGAGCAGTACTTC. Using reference TRBV7-9 and TRBJ2-7 for the parts outside the CDR3, the full variable domain is DTGVSQNPRHKITKRGQNVTFRCDPISEHNRLYWYRQTLGQGPEFLTYFQNEAQLEKSRLLSDRFSAERPKGSFSTLEIQRTEQGDSAMYLCASSTGTMASEQYFGPGTRLTVT.

This clonotype has just a few counts. Because it lacks the conserved phenylalanine or tryptophan at the end, this CDR3 is likely a read error. The rearrangement links TRBV7-6 to TRBJ2-5, with 8 bases fitting TRBD2. Germline trimming cut 5 bases from V and 11 bases from J; bases unmatched to any gene: 16. The V gene's germline CDR1 is SGHVS and CDR2 FNYEAQ. This CDR3 comprises 15 residues. The DNA of the CDR3 is TGTGCCAGCAGCGAAGCGGGAGTCGGACCTATCGGGCAGTACGTC. Its protein is CASSEAGVGPIGQYV.

The gene calls are TRBV7-2 and TRBJ2-5; 7 nucleotides agree with TRBD2. Germline CDR1 SGHTA, CDR2 FQGNSA. V lost 3 bases to trimming and J lost 5 bases; unmatched junction nucleotides: 3. This CDR3 has 13 residues. CDR3: CASSFSAGETQYF. The CDR3 nucleotides are TGTGCCAGCAGCTTCTCAGCGGGGGAGACCCAGTACTTC.

This clonotype was seen only a few times. The CDR3 protein is CASSMREDTQYF. CDR3 bases: TGTGCCAGCAGCATGCGAGAGGATACGCAGTATTTT. The rearrangement uses TRBV7-3 and TRBJ2-3; D gene unclear. CDR1 SGHTA and CDR2 FQGTGA come from the germline V gene. There are 12 residues in the CDR3. V was pared by 5 bases and J by 6 bases, with 9 bases between.

The CDR3: CSALGTTAETQYF. Written as DNA, the CDR3 is TGCAGTGCCCTGGGGACCACGGCGGAGACCCAGTACTTC. The V gene is TRBV20-1, the J gene TRBJ2-5; D is perhaps TRBD1 or TRBD2 (5 bases each). CDR1 is DFQATT, CDR2 SNEGSKA, per germline (reference sequence). Trimming left V 6 bases short and J 5 bases short, with 16 bases between. The CDR3 spans 13 residues.

The chain employs TRBV2 and TRBJ2-2; the D gene could be TRBD1 or TRBD2 (6 bases each). Per germline, CDR1 SNHLY and CDR2 FYNNEI. The germline V and J ends were trimmed by 5 bases and 2 bases, with 9 bases remaining between them. CDR3 size: 14 residues. For the CDR3, the DNA is TGTGCCAGCAGTAGGGGGACTAACACCGGGGAGCTGTTTTTT. It specifies CASSRGTNTGELFF.

This sequence joins TRBV6-6 and TRBJ2-3, with D possibly being TRBD2 (5 bases). The germline V gene encodes CDR1 MNHNY and CDR2 SVGAGI (reference sequence). CDR3 length: 15 residues. The germline V and J ends were trimmed by 11 bases and 4 bases, with 22 bases remaining between them. The CDR3 region is CAGTQLDVLPDTQYF. The DNA for the CDR3 is TGTGCCGGCACCCAACTAGACGTGTTGCCAGATACGCAGTATTTT.

CDR3 region: CTSSYSLSPYYEQYV. CDR3 nucleotide sequence: TGTACCAGCAGTTACTCGTTGTCCCCCTACTACGAGCAGTACGTC. V is TRBV6-5 and J is TRBJ2-7, with D unresolved. Per the germline V gene, CDR1 is MNHEY and CDR2 is SVGAGI. The CDR3 extends over 15 amino acids.

The V and J genes are TRBV29-1 and TRBJ2-1, with 8 nucleotides matching TRBD2. J was trimmed by 4 bases and V by 7 bases; bases with no gene match: 3. This CDR3 region has 12 residues. Germline V gives CDR1 SQVTM, CDR2 ANQGSEA. The CDR3 region has the DNA TGCAGCGGCCGGGGGGGGTACAATGAGCAGTTCTTC. Translating gives CSGRGGYNEQFF.

The gene calls are TRBV29-1 and TRBJ2-4; 8 bases map to TRBD1. V dropped 4 bases and J dropped 9; count of bases not matched to a gene: 8. CDR1 and CDR2 (germline): SQVTM, ANQGSEA. The CDR3 covers 13 residues. In DNA, the CDR3 is TGCAGCGTTGTAAGGCAGGGGGCGCTCATTCAGTACTTC. Its protein product is CSVVRQGALIQYF.

This clonotype was counted between two and nine times. CDR3 protein: CASSPLGASGRNEQFF. For the CDR3, the DNA is TGTGCCAGCAGCCCCCTCGGGGCTAGCGGACGAAATGAGCAGTTCTTC. The gene calls are TRBV9 and TRBJ2-1; 7 bases fit TRBD2. CDR1 and CDR2 (germline): SGDLS, YYNGEE. This CDR3 region has 16 residues. With 4 bases clipped from V and 7 bases from J, the junction kept 14 bases outside the gene matches.

This rearrangement joins TRBV25-1 to TRBJ1-1; no reliable D call. Per germline, CDR1 MGHDK and CDR2 SYGVNS. The CDR3 totals 14 residues. Trimming shortened V by 6 bases and J by 4 bases, and 15 bases separated the two germline ends. CDR3: CASRQTGIGTEAFF. The CDR3 DNA is TGTGCCAGCAGGCAGACGGGGATAGGCACTGAAGCTTTCTTT.

V gene TRBV28 combines with J gene TRBJ1-1; 10 bases are shared with TRBD1. V lost 6 bases, J lost 0 bases, and 7 bases stayed unmatched. The CDR3 is 16 residues long. Germline V gene data show CDR1 as MDHEN and CDR2 as SYDVKM. CDR3 DNA sequence: TGTGCCAGCAGGCTCGGGACAGGGGTTCTGAACACTGAAGCTTTCTTT. This encodes CASRLGTGVLNTEAFF.

The rearrangement joins TRBV5-1 to TRBJ1-1; D gene unclear. This CDR3 comprises 14 residues. Germline V gene lookup returns CDR1 SGHRS and CDR2 YFSETQ. Between the trimmed V and J ends, which lost 0 bases and 1 base, there was a span of 7 bases. The CDR3 region has the DNA TGCGCCAGCAGCTTGGCCTGGGCGAACACTGAAGCTTTCTTT. Amino acid sequence: CASSLAWANTEAFF.

V is TRBV9 and J is TRBJ2-3; possibly TRBD2 for D (6 bases). In germline, CDR1 is SGDLS, CDR2 YYNGEE. This CDR3 region has 16 residues. V dropped 3 bases and J dropped 1 base, with 15 bases sitting between them. CDR3 in amino acids: CASSGSGTLGTDTQYF. CDR3 DNA: TGTGCCAGCAGCGGATCCGGGACTCTTGGCACAGATACGCAGTATTTT.

The chain carries TRBV5-6 and TRBJ2-1; a weak D match, TRBD1 (6 bases). Germline V gives CDR1 SGHDT, CDR2 YYEEEE. CDR3 length: 17 residues. The V end lost 1 base, the J end lost 0 bases, and 14 bases lay between the germline ends. DNA for the CDR3: TGTGCCAGCAGCTTGTTGACAGGCCTCATCTCCTACAATGAGCAGTTCTTC. Protein sequence: CASSLLTGLISYNEQFF.

For this clonotype: One end of the junction varies from germline; a read error may be responsible. This sequence joins TRBV28 and TRBJ1-6; perhaps TRBD1 as D (6 bases). This CDR3 has 15 residues. Germline V gene lookup returns CDR1 MDHEN and CDR2 SYDVKM. The CDR3, as DNA: TGTGCCAGCAGTCCTCCGGGGGCCTATAATCCACCCCTCCACTTT. It translates to CASSPPGAYNPPLHF.